The 16 T cell receptor beta chains presented below share a single source sample, sequenced in a study of siplizumab effects on memory and regulatory T cells. The protocol was immunoSEQ multiplex PCR, while the TCRdb copy is restricted to in-frame clones and leaves out a portion. Counted here are 65,000 to 90,000 clones, just over 90% occurring once; the ten biggest clones make up 4.5% to 6.5%. The source material was CD8+ T cells sorted from blood. Receptor source: a human donor in good health.

V is TRBV7-6 and J is TRBJ1-1; D uncertain. The V gene lost 5 bases and the J gene lost 1 base, with 14 bases spanning the gap. Germline lookup yields CDR1 SGHVS and CDR2 FNYEAQ. CDR3 length: 15 amino acids. CDR3 in amino acids: CASSRNVDWNTEAFF. CDR3 nucleotides: TGTGCCAGCAGCCGGAATGTTGACTGGAACACTGAAGCTTTCTTT.

V gene TRBV6-5 combines with J gene TRBJ2-7; a possible D gene is TRBD1 (5 bases). This CDR3 is built from 13 residues. Trimming removed 5 bases at V and 2 bases at J, with 10 bases between. Per the germline V gene, CDR1 is MNHEY and CDR2 is SVGAGI. The CDR3: CASSKQETYEQYF. The CDR3 DNA sequence: TGTGCCAGCAGTAAACAGGAGACCTACGAGCAGTACTTC.

V and J are TRBV7-2 and TRBJ2-2, with unresolved D. CDR1 and CDR2 from the germline V gene are SGHTA and FQGNSA. V lost 4 bases to trimming and J lost 2 bases, with 8 bases between them. This CDR3 has 14 amino acids. The CDR3 nucleotides read TGTGCCAGCAGCTGGACGGATAACACCGGGGAGCTGTTTTTT. Translating gives CASSWTDNTGELFF.

V gene TRBV5-6 combines with J gene TRBJ1-1, with 9 positions matching TRBD1. There are 17 residues in the CDR3. V lost 3 bases and J lost 4; bases outside the gene matches: 13. Germline CDR1 reads SGHDT; CDR2 reads YYEEEE. The CDR3 is CASSSLTGTGLVTEAFF. The CDR3 bases are TGTGCCAGCAGCTCTTTAACCGGGACAGGGCTTGTCACTGAAGCTTTCTTT.

This sequence joins TRBV9 and TRBJ1-5, with a tentative D call TRBD1 (6 bases). This CDR3 comprises 14 residues. Trimming took 2 bases from V and 1 from J, leaving 7 bases between them. CDR1 and CDR2 from the germline V gene are SGDLS and YYNGEE. This CDR3 reads CASSVTGSNQPQHF. CDR3 nucleotide sequence: TGTGCCAGCAGCGTGACAGGAAGCAATCAGCCCCAGCATTTT.

The chain carries TRBV27 and TRBJ1-2; D may be TRBD1 (5 bases). The V gene's germline CDR1 is MNHEY and CDR2 SMNVEV (reference sequence). The V end was cut by 3 bases, the J end by 6 bases, with 11 bases between. The CDR3 has 13 residues. The CDR3 protein is CASSLTQGNGYTF. The CDR3 nucleotides are TGTGCCAGCAGTTTGACTCAGGGAAATGGCTACACCTTC.

The chain carries TRBV6-1 and TRBJ2-5; D is possibly TRBD2 (6 bases). The V and J ends lost 0 bases and 4 bases respectively, with 12 bases between them. Per germline, CDR1 MNHNS and CDR2 SASEGT. The CDR3 totals 15 residues. This CDR3 reads CASSEALVGGETQYF. As DNA, the CDR3 is TGTGCCAGCAGTGAAGCGCTGGTCGGGGGAGAGACCCAGTACTTC.

This chain connects TRBV5-6 to TRBJ2-3; tentative D call: TRBD1 (5 bases). Germline CDR1 and CDR2: SGHDT and YYEEEE. The CDR3 covers 13 residues. The V end was cut by 5 bases, the J end by 1 base, with 8 bases between. The CDR3 DNA reads TGTGCCAGCAGGCAACAGGGCACAGATACGCAGTATTTT. This translates into CASRQQGTDTQYF.

The chain is built from TRBV2 and TRBJ2-7, with 9 positions matching TRBD1. CDR3 length equals 13 residues. Trimming at V came to 11 bases and at J to 3 bases, leaving 8 bases not matched to a gene. CDR1 and CDR2 from the germline V gene are SNHLY and FYNNEI. CDR3 sequence: CAGGTGRNYEQYF. CDR3 coding DNA: TGTGCCGGAGGGACAGGGAGGAACTACGAGCAGTACTTC.

The rearrangement links TRBV4-3 to TRBJ2-7, with a tentative D call TRBD1 (5 bases). Trimming took 0 bases from V and 0 from J, leaving 9 bases between them. The CDR3 length is 15 residues. The germline V gene has CDR1 LGHNA and CDR2 YSLEER. DNA for the CDR3: TGCGCCAGCAGCCAAGATGCAGGGCCCTCCTACGAGCAGTACTTC. It codes for CASSQDAGPSYEQYF.

J is TRBJ2-7 and V is TRBV5-4; D might be TRBD1 (5 bases). V lost 4 bases and J 4 bases, leaving 18 bases between the germline ends. Germline V gene data show CDR1 as SGHNT and CDR2 as YYREEE (reference sequence). The CDR3 covers 15 residues. The CDR3 DNA reads as TGTGCCAGCAGCCTATCCGGAGCAGGGCCTTACGAGCAGTACTTC. Amino acids: CASSLSGAGPYEQYF. Full variable domain (rest looked up from reference TRBV5-4 and TRBJ2-7): ETGVTQSPTHLIKTRGQQVTLRCSSQSGHNTVSWYQQALGQGPQFIFQYYREEENGRGNFPPRFSGLQFPNYSSELNVNALELDDSALYLCASSLSGAGPYEQYFGPGTRLTVT.

V and J are TRBV7-6 and TRBJ2-3; 9 bases line up with TRBD1. This CDR3 is 15 amino acids long. J was trimmed by 5 bases and V by 4 bases; bases with no gene match: 7. In germline, CDR1 is SGHVS, CDR2 FNYEAQ. The CDR3 coding sequence is TGTGCCAGCAGCTCCGGGACAGGGTCAGTAGATACGCAGTATTTT. Translation gives CASSSGTGSVDTQYF.

V and J are TRBV7-9 and TRBJ1-4; D gene unclear. Trimming took off 4 bases at V and 6 bases at J, with 9 bases between the two ends. The germline V gene encodes CDR1 SEHNR and CDR2 FQNEAQ (reference sequence). CDR3 size: 13 residues. The CDR3 DNA reads as TGTGCCAGCAGCTACGGGGAGGATGAAAAACTGTTTTTT. Translating gives CASSYGEDEKLFF.

This chain links TRBV11-2 with TRBJ1-2, with D perhaps matching TRBD1 (6 bases). Per the germline V gene, CDR1 is SGHAT and CDR2 is FQNNGV. The CDR3 spans 17 residues. V was cut by 0 bases and J by 6 bases, with 20 bases left in between. CDR3 sequence: CASSLDLGGGAWNGYTF. As DNA, the CDR3 is TGTGCCAGCAGCTTAGATCTCGGGGGGGGCGCCTGGAATGGCTACACCTTC.

CDR3 coding DNA: TGTGCCAGCAGTTTGGGACAATCTTACACTGAAGCTTTCTTT. Its translation is CASSLGQSYTEAFF. This chain uses TRBV27 with TRBJ1-1; a weak D match, TRBD1 (6 bases). The CDR3 has 14 amino acids. V was clipped by 3 bases and J by 3 bases, with 11 bases between them. Germline V lookup: CDR1 MNHEY, CDR2 SMNVEV (reference sequence).

The chain's CDR3 is CASSPPDEGTQYF. Here the CDR3 DNA reads TGCGCCAGCAGCCCCCCGGACGAGGGTACGCAGTATTTT. J is TRBJ2-3 and V is TRBV4-1; tentative D call: TRBD2 (5 bases). The V gene lost 4 bases and the J gene lost 8 bases, with 13 bases spanning the gap. CDR3 size: 13 residues. Looked up from germline, CDR1 is MGHRA and CDR2 is YSYEKL.